This T cell receptor (beta chain) was sequenced during a study of T-cell memory formation after mild COVID-19. Study-level information: TCR clusters were largely donor specific.

This clonotype was counted only a few times. TCRdb recomputed calls from the 5' RACE reads with MiXCR, one row per CDR3 protein. The repertoire holds fewer than 450,000 distinct CDR3 sequences, roughly 20% seen once, with approximately 12% in the top ten. Trimming took off 7 bases at V and 1 base at J, with 11 bases between the two ends. The CDR3 has 13 amino acids. CDR1 is SNHLY and CDR2 is FYNNEI in the germline V gene. The chain recombines TRBV2 with TRBJ2-7, with D possibly being TRBD2 (5 bases). Sample: PBMCs or a T cell subset sorted from them (not recorded which). The origin of this receptor is an adult woman who had mild COVID-19 (a few samples of this study predate the infection). Cell type and time point are not known. DNA of the CDR3: TGTGCCAGCACCGACGGGGAATCCTACGAGCAGTACTTC. Translating gives CASTDGESYEQYF.